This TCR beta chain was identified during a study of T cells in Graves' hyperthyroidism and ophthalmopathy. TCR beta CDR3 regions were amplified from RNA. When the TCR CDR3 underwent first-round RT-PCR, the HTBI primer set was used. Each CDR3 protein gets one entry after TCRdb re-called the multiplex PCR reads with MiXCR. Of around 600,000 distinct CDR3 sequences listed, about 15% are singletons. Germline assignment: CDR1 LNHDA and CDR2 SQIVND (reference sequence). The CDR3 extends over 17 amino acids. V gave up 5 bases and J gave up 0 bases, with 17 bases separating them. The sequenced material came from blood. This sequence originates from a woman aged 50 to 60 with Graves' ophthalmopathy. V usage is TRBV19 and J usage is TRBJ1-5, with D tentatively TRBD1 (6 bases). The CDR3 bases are TGTGCCAGTAGTGAAGGGGACACCTGGTATAGCAATCAGCCCCAGCATTTT. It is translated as CASSEGDTWYSNQPQHF.